This T cell receptor beta chain was captured by sequencing in a study of T-cell memory formation after mild COVID-19. This CDR3 is built from 13 residues. Germline V gives CDR1 SNHLY, CDR2 FYNNEI. V dropped 4 bases and J dropped 4 bases, with 8 bases sitting between them. cDNA libraries for TCR alpha and TCR beta, carrying sample barcodes and UMIs, came from 5'RACE with constant-segment primers. TCRdb redid the calling of the 5' RACE reads with MiXCR, one entry per CDR3 protein. Found here are about 400,000 distinct CDR3 sequences, 20% to 30% of them singletons; the top ten hold 10% to 15%. Study results and caveats: Contracting CD8+ clones were enriched in EMRA, CD4+ mainly in CM and EM. Clones that contracted from day 15 to 85 were balanced CD4/CD8, while later expanders leaned CD4+.

Worth noting for this clonotype: Its cognate antigen is unknown.

The sample taken for sequencing was PBMCs or a T cell subset sorted from them (not recorded which). This TCR was sampled from an adult woman who had mild COVID-19 (a few samples of this study predate the infection). Cell type and time point are not known. The chain combines TRBV2 with TRBJ1-3; no definite D call. DNA for the CDR3: TGTGCCAGCAGTGTCTACGGCGGAAACACCATATATTTT. Its protein is CASSVYGGNTIYF.